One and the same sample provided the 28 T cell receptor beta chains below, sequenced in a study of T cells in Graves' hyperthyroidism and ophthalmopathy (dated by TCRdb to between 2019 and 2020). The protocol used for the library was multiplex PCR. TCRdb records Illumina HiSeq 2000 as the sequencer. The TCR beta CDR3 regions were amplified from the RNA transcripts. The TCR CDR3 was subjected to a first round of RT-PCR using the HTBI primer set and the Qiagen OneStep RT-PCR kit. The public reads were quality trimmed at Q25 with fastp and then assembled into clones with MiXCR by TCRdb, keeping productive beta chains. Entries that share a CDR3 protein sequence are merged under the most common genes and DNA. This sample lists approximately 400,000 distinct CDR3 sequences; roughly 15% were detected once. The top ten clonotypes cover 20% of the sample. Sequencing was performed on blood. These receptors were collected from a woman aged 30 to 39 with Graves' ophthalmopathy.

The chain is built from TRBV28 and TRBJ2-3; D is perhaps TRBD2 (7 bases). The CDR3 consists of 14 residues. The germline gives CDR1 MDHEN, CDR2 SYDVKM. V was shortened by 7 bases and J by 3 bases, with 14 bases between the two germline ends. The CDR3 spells CASTLGGRTDTQYF. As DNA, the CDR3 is TGTGCCAGCACCCTGGGGGGGCGGACAGATACGCAGTATTTT.

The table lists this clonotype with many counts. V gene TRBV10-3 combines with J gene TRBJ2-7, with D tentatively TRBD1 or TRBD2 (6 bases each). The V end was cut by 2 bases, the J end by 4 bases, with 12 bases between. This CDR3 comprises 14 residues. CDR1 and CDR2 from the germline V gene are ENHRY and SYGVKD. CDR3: CAISESVGGYEQYF. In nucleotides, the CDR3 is TGTGCCATCAGTGAGAGTGTAGGGGGGTACGAGCAGTACTTC.

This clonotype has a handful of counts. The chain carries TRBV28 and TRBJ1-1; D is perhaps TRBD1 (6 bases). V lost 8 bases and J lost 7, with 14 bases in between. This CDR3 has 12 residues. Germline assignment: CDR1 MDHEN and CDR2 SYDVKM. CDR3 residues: CASVTGKREAFF. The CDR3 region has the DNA TGTGCCAGCGTCACAGGGAAACGTGAAGCTTTCTTT.

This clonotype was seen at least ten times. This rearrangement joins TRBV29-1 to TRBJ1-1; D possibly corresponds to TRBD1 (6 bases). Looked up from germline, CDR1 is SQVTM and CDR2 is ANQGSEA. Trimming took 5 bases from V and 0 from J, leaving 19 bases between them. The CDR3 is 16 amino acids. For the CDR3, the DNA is TGCAGCGTTCGACCCGGGACAAGAAAAATGAACACTGAAGCTTTCTTT. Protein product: CSVRPGTRKMNTEAFF.

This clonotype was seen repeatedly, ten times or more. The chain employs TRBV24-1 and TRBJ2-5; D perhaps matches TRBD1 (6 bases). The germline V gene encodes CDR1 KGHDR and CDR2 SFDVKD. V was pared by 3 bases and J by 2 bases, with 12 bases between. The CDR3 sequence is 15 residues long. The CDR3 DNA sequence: TGTGCCACCAGTGATGAGGGGGTACCACAAGAGACCCAGTACTTC. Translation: CATSDEGVPQETQYF.

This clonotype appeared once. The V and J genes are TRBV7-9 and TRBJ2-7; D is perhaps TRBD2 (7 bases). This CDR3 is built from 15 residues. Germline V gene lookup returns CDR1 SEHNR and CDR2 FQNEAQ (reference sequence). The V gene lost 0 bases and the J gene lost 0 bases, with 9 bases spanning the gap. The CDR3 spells CASSLAGGRSYEQYF. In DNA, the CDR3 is TGTGCCAGCAGCTTAGCGGGGGGGCGCTCCTACGAGCAGTACTTC.

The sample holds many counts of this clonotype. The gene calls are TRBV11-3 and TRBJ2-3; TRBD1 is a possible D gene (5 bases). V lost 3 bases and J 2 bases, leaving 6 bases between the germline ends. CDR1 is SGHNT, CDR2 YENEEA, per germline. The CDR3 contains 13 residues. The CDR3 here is CASSLGPTDTQYF. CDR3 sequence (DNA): TGTGCCAGCAGCTTGGGGCCCACAGATACGCAGTATTTT.

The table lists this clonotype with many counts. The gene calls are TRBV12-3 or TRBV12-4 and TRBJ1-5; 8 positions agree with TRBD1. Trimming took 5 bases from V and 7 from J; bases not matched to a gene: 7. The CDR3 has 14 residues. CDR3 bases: TGTGCCAGCAGTCCTACAGGGGGAGGGCAGCCCCAGCATTTT. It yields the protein CASSPTGGGQPQHF.

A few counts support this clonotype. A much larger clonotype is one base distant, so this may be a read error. Here the CDR3 reads CASSFYSGLSYGQYF. Here the CDR3 DNA reads TGTGCCAGCAGTTTTTACTCGGGACTCTCCTACGGGCAGTACTTC. The chain uses TRBV28 and TRBJ2-7; D is perhaps TRBD2 (6 bases). Germline CDR1 is MDHEN and CDR2 is SYDVKM. The CDR3 runs 15 residues. Full variable domain (rest looked up from reference TRBV28 and TRBJ2-7): DVKVTQSSRYLVKRTGEKVFLECVQDMDHENMFWYRQDPGLGLRLIYFSYDVKMKEKGDIPEGYSVSREKKERFSLILESASTNQTSMYLCASSFYSGLSYGQYFGPGTRLTVT.

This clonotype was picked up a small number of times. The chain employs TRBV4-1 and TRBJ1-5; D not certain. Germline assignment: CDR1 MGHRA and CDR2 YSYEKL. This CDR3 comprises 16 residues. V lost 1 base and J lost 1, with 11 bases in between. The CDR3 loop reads CASSQVDGKSNQPQHF. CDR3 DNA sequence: TGCGCCAGCAGCCAAGTTGACGGTAAGAGCAATCAGCCCCAGCATTTT.

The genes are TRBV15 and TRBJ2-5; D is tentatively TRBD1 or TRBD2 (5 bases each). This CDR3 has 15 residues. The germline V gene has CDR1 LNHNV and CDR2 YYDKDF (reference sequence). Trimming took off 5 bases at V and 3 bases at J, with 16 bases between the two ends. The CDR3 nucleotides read TGTGCCACCAGCGGGGACGTCTTCGGTGAAGAGACCCAGTACTTC. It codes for CATSGDVFGEETQYF. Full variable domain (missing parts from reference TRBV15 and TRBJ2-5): DAMVIQNPRYQVTQFGKPVTLSCSQTLNHNVMYWYQQKSSQAPKLLFHYYDKDFNNEADTPDNFQSRRPNTSFCFLDIRSPGLGDTAMYLCATSGDVFGEETQYFGPGTRLLVL.

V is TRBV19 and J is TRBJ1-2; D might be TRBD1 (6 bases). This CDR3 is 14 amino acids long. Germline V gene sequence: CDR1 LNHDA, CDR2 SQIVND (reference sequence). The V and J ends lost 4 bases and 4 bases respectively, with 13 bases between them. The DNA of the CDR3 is TGTGCCAGTAGTAGTCAGGGGATCTTCTATGGCTACACCTTC. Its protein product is CASSSQGIFYGYTF.

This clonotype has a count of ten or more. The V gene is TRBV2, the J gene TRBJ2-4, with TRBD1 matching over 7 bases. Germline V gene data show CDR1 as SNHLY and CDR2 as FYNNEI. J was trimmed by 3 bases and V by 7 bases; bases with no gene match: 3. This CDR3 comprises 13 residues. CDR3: CASTRDSKNIQYF. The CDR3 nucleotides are TGTGCCAGCACCCGGGACAGCAAAAACATTCAGTACTTC.

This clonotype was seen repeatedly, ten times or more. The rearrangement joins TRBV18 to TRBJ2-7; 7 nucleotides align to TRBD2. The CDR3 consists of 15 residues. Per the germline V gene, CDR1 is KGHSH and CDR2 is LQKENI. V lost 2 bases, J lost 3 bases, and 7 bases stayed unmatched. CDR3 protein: CASSPGASGDYEQYF. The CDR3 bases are TGTGCCAGCTCACCAGGGGCCAGCGGGGACTACGAGCAGTACTTC.

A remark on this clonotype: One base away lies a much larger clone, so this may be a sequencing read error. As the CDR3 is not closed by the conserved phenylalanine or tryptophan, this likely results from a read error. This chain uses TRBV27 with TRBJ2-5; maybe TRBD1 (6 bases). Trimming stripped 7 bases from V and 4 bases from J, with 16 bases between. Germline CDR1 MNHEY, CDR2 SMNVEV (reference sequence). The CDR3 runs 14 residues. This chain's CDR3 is CASKTNRRGETQYS. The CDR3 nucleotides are TGTGCCAGCAAAACCAACCGCAGGGGAGAGACCCAGTACTCC.

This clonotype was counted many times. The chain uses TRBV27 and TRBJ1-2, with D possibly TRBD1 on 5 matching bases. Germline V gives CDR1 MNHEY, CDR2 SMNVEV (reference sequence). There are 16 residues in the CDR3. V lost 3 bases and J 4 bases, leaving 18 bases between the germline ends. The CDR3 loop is CASSFSTGEISYGYTF. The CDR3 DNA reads TGTGCCAGCAGTTTTTCGACGGGGGAGATATCCTATGGCTACACCTTC.

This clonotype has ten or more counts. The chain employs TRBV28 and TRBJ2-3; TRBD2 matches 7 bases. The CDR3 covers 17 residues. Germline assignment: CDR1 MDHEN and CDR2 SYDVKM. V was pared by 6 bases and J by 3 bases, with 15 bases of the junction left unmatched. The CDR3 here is CASSTQIGGGGTDTQYF. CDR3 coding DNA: TGTGCCAGCAGCACGCAGATTGGGGGGGGGGGGACAGATACGCAGTATTTT. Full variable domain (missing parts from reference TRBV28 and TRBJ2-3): DVKVTQSSRYLVKRTGEKVFLECVQDMDHENMFWYRQDPGLGLRLIYFSYDVKMKEKGDIPEGYSVSREKKERFSLILESASTNQTSMYLCASSTQIGGGGTDTQYFGPGTRLTVL.

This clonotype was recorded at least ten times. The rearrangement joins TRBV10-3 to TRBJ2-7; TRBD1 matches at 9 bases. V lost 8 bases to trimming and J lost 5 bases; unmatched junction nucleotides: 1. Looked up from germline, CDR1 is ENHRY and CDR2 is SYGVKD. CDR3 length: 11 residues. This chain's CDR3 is CAIRTGDEQYF. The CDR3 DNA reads TGTGCCATCCGGACAGGGGACGAGCAGTACTTC.

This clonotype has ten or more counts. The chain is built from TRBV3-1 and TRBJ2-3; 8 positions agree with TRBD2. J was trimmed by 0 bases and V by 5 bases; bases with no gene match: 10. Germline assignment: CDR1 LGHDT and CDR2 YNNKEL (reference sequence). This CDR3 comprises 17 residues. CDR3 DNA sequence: TGTGCCAGCAGCGTCCGGAGGGCGGGGGGAAGCACAGATACGCAGTATTTT. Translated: CASSVRRAGGSTDTQYF.

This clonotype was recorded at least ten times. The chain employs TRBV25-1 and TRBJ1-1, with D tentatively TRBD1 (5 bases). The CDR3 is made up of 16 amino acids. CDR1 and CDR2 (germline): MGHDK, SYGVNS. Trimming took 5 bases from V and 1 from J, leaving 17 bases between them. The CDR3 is CASSPRDGRKNTEAFF. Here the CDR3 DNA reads TGTGCCAGCAGTCCGCGGGACGGACGGAAGAACACTGAAGCTTTCTTT.

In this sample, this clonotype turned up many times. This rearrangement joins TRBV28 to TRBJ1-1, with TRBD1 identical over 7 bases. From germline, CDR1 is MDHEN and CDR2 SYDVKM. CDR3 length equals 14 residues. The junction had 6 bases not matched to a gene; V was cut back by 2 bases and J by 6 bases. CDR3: CASSLRTTGAEAFF. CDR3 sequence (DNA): TGTGCCAGCAGTTTACGCACTACAGGGGCTGAAGCTTTCTTT.

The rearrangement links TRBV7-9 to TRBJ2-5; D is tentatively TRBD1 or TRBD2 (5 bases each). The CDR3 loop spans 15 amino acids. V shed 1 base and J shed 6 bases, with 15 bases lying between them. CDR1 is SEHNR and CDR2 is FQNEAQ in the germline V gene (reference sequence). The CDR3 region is CASSLEGPLGKTQYF. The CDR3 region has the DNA TGTGCCAGCAGCTTAGAGGGACCTCTCGGGAAGACCCAGTACTTC.

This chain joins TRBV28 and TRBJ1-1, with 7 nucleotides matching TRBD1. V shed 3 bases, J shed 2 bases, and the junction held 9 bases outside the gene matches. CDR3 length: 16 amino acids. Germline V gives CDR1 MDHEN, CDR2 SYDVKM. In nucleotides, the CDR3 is TGTGCCAGCAGTTTCGCAGGGGGGAGGGGAAACACTGAAGCTTTCTTT. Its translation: CASSFAGGRGNTEAFF.

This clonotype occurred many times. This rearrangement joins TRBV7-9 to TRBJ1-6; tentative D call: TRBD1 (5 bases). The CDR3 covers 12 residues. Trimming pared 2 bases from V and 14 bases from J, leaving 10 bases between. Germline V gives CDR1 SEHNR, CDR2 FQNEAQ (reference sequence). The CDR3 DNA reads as TGTGCCAGCAGCTTATCCGGAGGGGCCCTCCACTTT. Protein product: CASSLSGGALHF.

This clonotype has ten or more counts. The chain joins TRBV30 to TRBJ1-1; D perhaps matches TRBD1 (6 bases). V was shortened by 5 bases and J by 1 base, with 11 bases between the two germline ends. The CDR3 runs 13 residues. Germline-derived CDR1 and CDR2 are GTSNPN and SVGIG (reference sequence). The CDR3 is CAWVRDTNTEAFF. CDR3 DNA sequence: TGTGCCTGGGTTAGGGACACGAACACTGAAGCTTTCTTT. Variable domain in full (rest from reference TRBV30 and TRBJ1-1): SQTIHQWPATLVQPVGSPLSLECTVEGTSNPNLYWYRQAAGRGLQLLFYSVGIGQISSEVPQNLSASRPQDRQFILSSKKLLLSDSGFYLCAWVRDTNTEAFFGQGTRLTVV.

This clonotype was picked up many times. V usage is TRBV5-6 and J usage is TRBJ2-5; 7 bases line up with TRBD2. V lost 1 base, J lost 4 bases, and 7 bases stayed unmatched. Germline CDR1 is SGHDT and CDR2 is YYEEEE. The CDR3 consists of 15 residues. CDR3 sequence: CASSLTQRGIETQYF. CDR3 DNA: TGTGCCAGCAGCTTGACCCAGCGGGGAATAGAGACCCAGTACTTC.

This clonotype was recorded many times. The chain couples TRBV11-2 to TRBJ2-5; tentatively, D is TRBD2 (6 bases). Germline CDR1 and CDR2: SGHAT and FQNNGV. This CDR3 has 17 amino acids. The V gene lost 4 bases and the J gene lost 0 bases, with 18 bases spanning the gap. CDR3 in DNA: TGTGCCAGCAGCTGGACGACTAGAAACGCGTACCAAGAGACCCAGTACTTC. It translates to CASSWTTRNAYQETQYF.

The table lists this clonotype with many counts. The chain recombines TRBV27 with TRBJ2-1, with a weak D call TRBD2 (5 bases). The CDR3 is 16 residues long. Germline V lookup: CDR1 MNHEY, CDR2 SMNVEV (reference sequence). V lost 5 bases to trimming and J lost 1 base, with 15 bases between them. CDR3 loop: CASSDQWTGSYNEQFF. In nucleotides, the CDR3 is TGTGCCAGCAGTGACCAATGGACTGGTTCCTACAATGAGCAGTTCTTC.